The 7 T cell receptor beta chains given below trace back to one sample, sequenced in a study of T cell repertoires in cytomegalovirus infection (dated by TCRdb to about 2019). Instrument on record: Illumina HiSeq 1500. Using fastp at Q25 and MiXCR, TCRdb reprocessed the public reads and kept productive beta chains. Each CDR3 protein gets just one entry, which takes the most common genes and DNA from the rows behind it. The sample table holds about 490,000 distinct CDR3 sequences, of which 10% to 12% were seen once. Approximately 10% of the sample is held by the ten biggest clonotypes. Sample: PBMCs. These receptors all come from a human donor in good health (CMV status not recorded). Some clones in this sample may be carry-over from other donors' samples.

This clonotype was recorded a few times. The genes are TRBV5-6 and TRBJ1-3; a possible D gene is TRBD1 (6 bases). CDR1 and CDR2 (germline): SGHDT, YYEEEE. The CDR3 runs to 16 residues. Trimming took 0 bases from V and 2 from J, leaving 12 bases between them. The CDR3 DNA reads as TGTGCCAGCAGCTTGGCCCCGGACAGAGCTGGAAACACCATATATTTT. Translated: CASSLAPDRAGNTIYF.

This clonotype has only a few counts. This chain joins TRBV3-1 and TRBJ2-3; TRBD2 aligns across 10 bases. CDR3 length: 15 residues. Per germline, CDR1 LGHDT and CDR2 YNNKEL (reference sequence). With 4 bases clipped from V and 5 bases from J, the junction kept 6 bases outside the gene matches. The CDR3 nucleotides read TGTGCCAGCAGCCTAGCGGGGGGACCACAAGATACGCAGTATTTT. Its translation: CASSLAGGPQDTQYF.

This clonotype occurred many times. The chain employs TRBV7-9 and TRBJ2-5, with D tentatively TRBD1 or TRBD2 (5 bases each). Germline V gives CDR1 SEHNR, CDR2 FQNEAQ (reference sequence). The CDR3 loop spans 16 amino acids. Between the trimmed V and J ends, which lost 4 bases and 6 bases, there was a span of 21 bases. This CDR3 is CASSSRARGGLQTQYF. CDR3 nucleotide sequence: TGTGCCAGCAGCTCGCGGGCTCGTGGGGGTTTGCAGACCCAGTACTTC.

In its sample, this clonotype was seen many times. The chain combines TRBV10-3 with TRBJ2-7; no clear D. The CDR3 is 13 amino acids. The germline V and J ends were trimmed by 3 bases and 0 bases, with 6 bases remaining between them. Per germline, CDR1 ENHRY and CDR2 SYGVKD. CDR3 amino acids: CAISDKVSYEQYF. CDR3 bases: TGTGCCATCAGTGATAAGGTCTCCTACGAGCAGTACTTC.

In this sample, this clonotype turned up many times. The chain employs TRBV6-6 and TRBJ2-7; no definite D call. The CDR3 totals 13 residues. CDR1 MNHNY and CDR2 SVGAGI come from the germline V gene (reference sequence). V dropped 0 bases and J dropped 4 bases, with 7 bases sitting between them. CDR3 in DNA: TGTGCCAGCAGTTACTCGAAGTCTTACGAGCAGTACTTC. It yields the protein CASSYSKSYEQYF.

This clonotype came up many times. This sequence joins TRBV7-9 and TRBJ2-1; D may match TRBD1 or TRBD2 (5 bases each). Trimming cost V 5 bases and J 4 bases, with 18 bases left between them. CDR1 is SEHNR, CDR2 FQNEAQ, per germline (reference sequence). CDR3 length: 16 amino acids. CDR3 DNA: TGTGCCAGCAGCCCATCCCGGGACCAAAGTTACAATGAGCAGTTCTTC. Translated: CASSPSRDQSYNEQFF.

This clonotype came up many times. The chain links TRBV7-8 to TRBJ1-6; maybe TRBD1 (5 bases). The CDR3 loop spans 15 amino acids. V was cut by 4 bases and J by 8 bases, with 15 bases left in between. The V gene's germline CDR1 is SGHVS and CDR2 FQNEAQ. CDR3 DNA: TGTGCCAGCAGCTCAGATGCAGGGTACGATTCACCCCTCCACTTT. This sequence encodes CASSSDAGYDSPLHF.